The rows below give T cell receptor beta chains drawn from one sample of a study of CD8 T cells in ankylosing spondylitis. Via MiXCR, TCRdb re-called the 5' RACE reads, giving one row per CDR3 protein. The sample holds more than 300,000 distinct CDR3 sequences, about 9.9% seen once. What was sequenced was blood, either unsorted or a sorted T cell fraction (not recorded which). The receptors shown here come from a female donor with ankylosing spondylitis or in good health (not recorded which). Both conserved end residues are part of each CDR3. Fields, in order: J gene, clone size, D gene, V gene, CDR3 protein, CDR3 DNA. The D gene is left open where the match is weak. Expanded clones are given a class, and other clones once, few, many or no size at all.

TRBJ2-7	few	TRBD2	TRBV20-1	CSAQTSGGDFSYEQYF	TGCAGTGCTCAGACTAGCGGGGGGGATTTCTCCTACGAGCAGTACTTC
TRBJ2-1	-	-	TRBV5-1	CASSLDAEQFF	TGCGCCAGCAGCCTGGACGCTGAGCAGTTCTTC
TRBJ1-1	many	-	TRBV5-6	CASSLYRDGTEAFF	TGTGCCAGCAGCTTGTACAGGGACGGCACTGAAGCTTTCTTT
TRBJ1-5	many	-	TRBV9	CASSVGTVPNQPQHF	TGTGCCAGCAGCGTAGGAACAGTTCCTAATCAGCCCCAGCATTTT
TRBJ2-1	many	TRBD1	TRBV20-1	CSAEHPGQGTHSYNEQFF	TGCAGTGCGGAACATCCGGGACAGGGTACTCACTCCTACAATGAGCAGTTCTTC
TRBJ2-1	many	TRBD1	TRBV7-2	CASSSSQGDEQFF	TGTGCCAGCAGCTCATCACAGGGGGATGAGCAGTTCTTC
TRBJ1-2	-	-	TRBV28	CASSLEGISAYGYTF	TGTGCCAGCAGTTTGGAGGGGATCAGCGCGTATGGCTACACCTTC
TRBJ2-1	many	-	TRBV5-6	CASSLVGSHEQFF	TGTGCCAGCAGCTTGGTGGGGTCCCATGAGCAGTTCTTC
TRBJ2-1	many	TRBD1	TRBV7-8	CASSLFPWTGSNEQFF	TGTGCCAGCAGCTTATTCCCCTGGACAGGGAGCAATGAGCAGTTCTTC
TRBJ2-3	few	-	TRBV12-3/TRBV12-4	CASHDRSTDTQYF	TGTGCCAGTCATGACCGAAGCACAGATACGCAGTATTTT
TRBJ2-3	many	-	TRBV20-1	CSAPERPSTGNTQYF	TGCAGTGCCCCTGAACGCCCCAGCACAGGGAATACGCAGTATTTT
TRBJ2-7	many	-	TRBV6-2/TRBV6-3	CASSYSRTSSYEQYF	TGTGCCAGCAGTTACTCGAGAACAAGCTCCTACGAGCAGTACTTC
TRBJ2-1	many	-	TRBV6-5	CASSSDRTFYNEQFF	TGTGCCAGCAGTTCCGACAGAACTTTCTACAATGAGCAGTTCTTC
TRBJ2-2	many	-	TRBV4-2	CASSQGQGGTGELFF	TGTGCCAGCTCCCAAGGGCAGGGAGGAACCGGGGAGCTGTTTTTT
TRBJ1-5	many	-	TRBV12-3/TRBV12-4	CASTGLEGNQPQHF	TGTGCCAGCACGGGCCTGGAGGGGAATCAGCCCCAGCATTTT
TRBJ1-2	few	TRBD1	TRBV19	CASSNGQGIYGYTF	TGTGCCAGTAGTAATGGACAGGGGATCTATGGCTACACCTTC
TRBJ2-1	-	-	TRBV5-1	CASSLVGTAASFNEQFF	TGCGCCAGCAGCTTGGTGGGTACGGCAGCCTCATTCAACGAGCAGTTCTTC
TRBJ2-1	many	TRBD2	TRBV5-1	CASSPGTSPYVSSYNEQFF	TGCGCCAGCAGCCCGGGGACTAGCCCCTATGTGAGCTCCTACAATGAGCAGTTCTTC
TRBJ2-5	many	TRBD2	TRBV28	CASTEAGRVQETQYF	TGTGCCAGCACGGAGGCGGGGAGGGTTCAGGAGACCCAGTACTTC
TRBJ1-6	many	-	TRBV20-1	CSAPRPYGIYNSPLHF	TGCAGTGCTCCACGACCATACGGGATATATAATTCACCCCTCCACTTT
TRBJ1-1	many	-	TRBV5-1	CASSSGVGIAEAFF	TGCGCCAGCAGCTCTGGAGTGGGGATAGCTGAAGCTTTCTTT
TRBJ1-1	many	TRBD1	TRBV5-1	CASSSGTGNTEAFF	TGCGCCAGCAGTTCCGGGACAGGAAACACTGAAGCTTTCTTT
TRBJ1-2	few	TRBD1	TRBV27	CASSFVGTGSNYGYTF	TGTGCCAGCAGTTTTGTCGGGACAGGGTCTAACTATGGCTACACCTTC
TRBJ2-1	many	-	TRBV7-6	CASSLAGNLNEQFF	TGTGCCAGCAGCTTAGCTGGTAACCTCAATGAGCAGTTCTTC
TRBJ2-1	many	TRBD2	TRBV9	CASSVVPGRSYQLAGDGNEQFF	TGTGCCAGCAGCGTGGTGCCGGGACGTTCATACCAGCTAGCGGGAGATGGAAATGAGCAGTTCTTC
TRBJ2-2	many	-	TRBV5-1	CASSLVVSTANTGELFF	TGCGCCAGCAGCTTGGTGGTTTCGACAGCGAACACCGGGGAGCTGTTTTTT
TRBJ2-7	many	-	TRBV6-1	CASSLDDSSYEQYF	TGTGCCAGCAGCCTCGACGACAGCAGCTACGAGCAGTACTTC
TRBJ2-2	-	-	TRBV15	CATSREGYDTGELFF	TGTGCCACCAGCAGAGAGGGGTATGACACCGGGGAGCTGTTTTTT